A selection of T cell receptor beta chains follows, all from one sample in a study of identical twins. TCRdb analysed the 5' RACE reads with MiXCR anew, one entry per CDR3 protein. The table records 220,000 or so distinct CDR3 sequences, 5.5% to 8% of them present only once. This sample also appeared in a second study, on yellow fever vaccine responses in identical twins.

Sequencing used memory (CD45RO+) T cells sorted from blood. These receptor sequences come from a woman aged 18-30 years in good health. Both conserved end residues are part of each CDR3. Fields, in order: clone size, D gene, J gene, V gene, CDR3 DNA, CDR3 protein. The D gene is left open where the match is weak. Some rows mark clone size as missing; the rest say once, few, many or name a class of expanded clone.

NA | TRBD1 | TRBJ2-2 | TRBV5-1 | TGCGCCAGCAGCTCCAAACTGACAGGGAAGAGTGACACCGGGGAGCTGTTTTTT | CASSSKLTGKSDTGELFF
many | NA | TRBJ2-1 | TRBV20-1 | TGCAGTGCTAGAAATCTGGGAAATGAGCAGTTCTTC | CSARNLGNEQFF
NA | NA | TRBJ2-4 | TRBV20-1 | TGCAGTGCTAGAGATGTTCCCGGGGGGCCCGGTTTAAACGACATTCAGTACTTC | CSARDVPGGPGLNDIQYF
many | NA | TRBJ2-7 | TRBV27 | TGTGCCAGCAGGCAAACGAACGGACCCAGAGAGCAGTACTTC | CASRQTNGPREQYF
few | NA | TRBJ1-1 | TRBV7-3 | TGTGCCAGCAGCTTAACGACAGTCACTGAAGCTTTCTTT | CASSLTTVTEAFF
few | NA | TRBJ1-2 | TRBV27 | TGTGCCAGCAGTTTATTTGGGGAAGATGGCTACACCTTC | CASSLFGEDGYTF
many | NA | TRBJ1-3 | TRBV12-3/TRBV12-4 | TGTGCCAGCAGTCCGTTGACAGCAACTGGAAACACCATATATTTT | CASSPLTATGNTIYF
NA | NA | TRBJ2-3 | TRBV20-1 | TGCAGTGCTAGACGGGGAGAGATGGAGACGCAGTATTTT | CSARRGEMETQYF
NA | TRBD1 | TRBJ1-2 | TRBV11-3 | TGTGCCAGCAGCTTAGGTCCGGGACAGGGGGGAAGAAACTATGGCTACACCTTC | CASSLGPGQGGRNYGYTF
many | NA | TRBJ1-1 | TRBV20-1 | TGCAGTGCTAGTCCGGGTGTTACTTTTTTAACTGAAGCTTTCTTT | CSASPGVTFLTEAFF
NA | NA | TRBJ2-3 | TRBV3-1 | TGTGCCAGCAGCCAATCACAGCGCCTGGCGCAGTATTTT | CASSQSQRLAQYF
many | NA | TRBJ2-5 | TRBV5-1 | TGCGCCAGCAGCTTGTCGCAATCCCAAGAGACCCAGTACTTC | CASSLSQSQETQYF
many | TRBD1 | TRBJ2-1 | TRBV5-1 | TGCGCCAGCAGCCCGGGACAGGGTAATGAGCAGTTCTTC | CASSPGQGNEQFF
few | NA | TRBJ2-2 | TRBV9 | TGTGCCAGCAGCATACGAGGGGACACCGGGGCCGGGGAGCTGTTTTTT | CASSIRGDTGAGELFF
few | NA | TRBJ1-1 | TRBV25-1 | TGTGCCAGCAGTGAACTACAGGGGAACACTGAAGCTTTCTTT | CASSELQGNTEAFF
many | NA | TRBJ2-3 | TRBV29-1 | TGCAGCGTCCGACAGAGATCTAGCACAGATACGCAGTATTTT | CSVRQRSSTDTQYF
many | NA | TRBJ2-2 | TRBV15 | TGTGCCACCAGCAGAGATTCCTTTTCCGGGGAGCTGTTTTTT | CATSRDSFSGELFF
few | NA | TRBJ1-3 | TRBV18 | TGTGCCAGCTTCCTGACGGATAGCTCTGGAAACACCATATATTTT | CASFLTDSSGNTIYF
NA | NA | TRBJ2-2 | TRBV6-5 | TGTGCCAGCAGTCACGACCCCAAGAACACCGGGGAGCTGTTTTTT | CASSHDPKNTGELFF
NA | TRBD2 | TRBJ2-1 | TRBV24-1 | TGTGCCACCAGTGATTTCGGGGGGGGGTATGAGCAGTTCTTC | CATSDFGGGYEQFF
many | NA | TRBJ1-1 | TRBV5-1 | TGCGCCAGCAGCTCAGGGGTGTTCGTGAACACTGAAGCTTTCTTT | CASSSGVFVNTEAFF
few | NA | TRBJ2-3 | TRBV28 | TGTGCCAGCAAGTCTCATCCGGGCCGCAAGGACACAGATACGCAGTATTTT | CASKSHPGRKDTDTQYF
few | TRBD2 | TRBJ2-2 | TRBV6-5 | TGTGCCAGCAGTTCACTAGCGGGGGGTCGGACCGGGGAGCTGTTTTTT | CASSSLAGGRTGELFF
few | NA | TRBJ2-5 | TRBV6-1 | TGTGCCAGCGGGACGAGCCTCCCAACACCGGGGGCTGGAGAGACCCAGTACTTC | CASGTSLPTPGAGETQYF
many | TRBD1 | TRBJ1-2 | TRBV5-1 | TGCGCCAGCAGCACAGCGGGACAGAACTATGGCTACACCTTC | CASSTAGQNYGYTF
many | NA | TRBJ1-6 | TRBV14 | TGTGCCAGCAGCCAAGGTTGGGACGGAGATAATTCACCCCTCCACTTT | CASSQGWDGDNSPLHF
NA | TRBD1 | TRBJ2-5 | TRBV4-1 | TGCGCCAGCAGCCAAGAGACAGGGGGCCAAGAGACCCAGTACTTC | CASSQETGGQETQYF
few | NA | TRBJ1-2 | TRBV28 | TGTGCCAGCAGTTTACCAGGGTTCGAGGGCTACACCTTC | CASSLPGFEGYTF
many | NA | TRBJ2-7 | TRBV7-6 | TGTGCCAGCAGCTTAGCGCTAGGGGACTACGAGCAGTACTTC | CASSLALGDYEQYF
many | TRBD1 | TRBJ1-2 | TRBV3-1 | TGTGCCAGCAGCCAAGGACAGGGTACCGGCTACACCTTC | CASSQGQGTGYTF
NA | NA | TRBJ2-5 | TRBV7-3 | TGTGCCAGCAGCTTAATGGGTGGGACACGGGAGACCCAGTACTTC | CASSLMGGTRETQYF